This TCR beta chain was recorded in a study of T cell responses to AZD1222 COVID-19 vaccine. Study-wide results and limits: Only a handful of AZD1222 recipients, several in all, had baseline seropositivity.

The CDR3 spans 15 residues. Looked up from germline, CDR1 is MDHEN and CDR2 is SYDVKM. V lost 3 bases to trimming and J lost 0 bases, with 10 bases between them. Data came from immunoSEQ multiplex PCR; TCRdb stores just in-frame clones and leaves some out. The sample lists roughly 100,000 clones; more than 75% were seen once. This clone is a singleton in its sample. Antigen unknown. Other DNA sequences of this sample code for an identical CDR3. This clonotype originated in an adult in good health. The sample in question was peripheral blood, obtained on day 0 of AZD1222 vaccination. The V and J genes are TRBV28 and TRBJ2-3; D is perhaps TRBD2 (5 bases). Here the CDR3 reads CASSFSGLSTDTQYF. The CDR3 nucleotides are TGTGCCAGCAGTTTCTCAGGACTCAGCACAGATACGCAGTATTTT.